Each of the 8 T cell receptor beta chains below was sequenced from the same sample in a study of T cell changes during pregnancy in multiple sclerosis. Profiling relied on immunoSEQ multiplex PCR, and the TCRdb table lists in-frame clones only, not all of them. The sample consists of over 90,000 clones, about 90% of them appearing once. This specimen was peripheral blood, taken after pregnancy. Receptor source: a female donor with multiple sclerosis, enrolled in a pregnancy study.

V usage is TRBV7-6 and J usage is TRBJ1-6; TRBD1 is a possible D gene (5 bases). Trimming took off 1 base at V and 1 base at J, with 14 bases between the two ends. CDR1 and CDR2 from the germline V gene are SGHVS and FNYEAQ. This CDR3 region has 18 residues. CDR3 protein: CASSLVPGRSSYNSPLHF. CDR3 nucleotide sequence: TGTGCCAGCAGCTTAGTTCCAGGGAGGTCATCCTATAATTCACCCCTCCACTTT.

This chain connects TRBV2 to TRBJ2-7, with D perhaps matching TRBD2 (5 bases). V dropped 5 bases and J dropped 3 bases, with 17 bases sitting between them. This CDR3 region has 15 residues. CDR1 is SNHLY and CDR2 is FYNNEI in the germline V gene. The CDR3, as DNA: TGTGCCAGCAGTCCTTTCAGGCGTGGGAGCTACGAGCAGTACTTC. Translation gives CASSPFRRGSYEQYF.

The chain is built from TRBV29-1 and TRBJ2-7; TRBD2 matches 10 bases. This CDR3 is 12 amino acids long. V lost 6 bases to trimming and J lost 3 bases; unmatched junction nucleotides: 2. The V gene's germline CDR1 is SQVTM and CDR2 ANQGSEA. The CDR3 DNA reads TGCAGCGTAGGACTAGCGGTCTACGAGCAGTACTTC. Amino acid sequence: CSVGLAVYEQYF.

This chain links TRBV7-9 with TRBJ1-1; the match to TRBD1 covers 9 bases. V dropped 5 bases and J dropped 7; count of bases not matched to a gene: 17. CDR3 length equals 17 residues. CDR1 is SEHNR, CDR2 FQNEAQ, per germline (reference sequence). The CDR3: CASSPRGQGGPSDEAFF. CDR3 nucleotide sequence: TGTGCCAGCAGCCCCAGGGGACAGGGTGGGCCGTCGGATGAAGCTTTCTTT.

This clone was recorded only once. V is TRBV7-3 and J is TRBJ2-3, with D unclear. The V end lost 2 bases, the J end lost 2 bases, and 8 bases lay between the germline ends. The CDR3 runs 14 residues. The germline V gene has CDR1 SGHTA and CDR2 FQGTGA. CDR3 nucleotides: TGTGCCAGCAGCTTAGAAACTGCCACAGATACGCAGTATTTT. Protein: CASSLETATDTQYF.

The rearrangement links TRBV21-1 to TRBJ2-7; no DNA check was done on the table's D call, TRBD1. TRBV21-1 is recorded as a pseudogene. This CDR3 has 15 amino acids. In DNA form, the CDR3 reads TGTGCCAGCAGCAAAAGGGACAGGGCGGGCCACGAGCAGTACTTC. Translating gives CASSKRDRAGHEQYF.

The rearrangement joins TRBV6-5 to TRBJ2-7, with D maybe TRBD2 (5 bases). With 10 bases removed from V and 0 bases from J, the gap between germline ends came to 16 bases. From germline, CDR1 is MNHEY and CDR2 SVGAGI. CDR3 length: 14 residues. The CDR3: CATKDEGISYEQYF. Written as DNA, the CDR3 is TGTGCCACCAAAGATGAGGGAATCTCCTACGAGCAGTACTTC.

V is TRBV11-2 and J is TRBJ2-5; 10 nucleotides line up with TRBD2. J gave up 5 bases and V 4 bases, and 7 bases lay outside the gene matches. CDR1 and CDR2 (germline): SGHAT, FQNNGV. The CDR3 contains 15 residues. CDR3 protein: CASSSEREGRETQYF. The CDR3 coding sequence is TGTGCCAGCAGCTCAGAGCGGGAGGGCCGGGAGACCCAGTACTTC.